This T cell receptor (beta chain) came from a study of Ad26.COV2.S vaccination and SARS-CoV-2 variants. Study context: Donor allocation was to the COV1001 Ad26.COV2.S trial arm. The authors gave Ad26.COV2.S intramuscularly, either once or twice 56 days apart.

Notes on this clone: Its target is unknown.

Here immunoSEQ multiplex PCR was the method, and the copy in TCRdb shows in-frame clones only, minus some. The data show around 300,000 clones, 65% to 90% seen once. V lost 2 bases to trimming and J lost 1 base, with 5 bases between them. The CDR3 length is 13 residues. Germline CDR1 reads KGHSH; CDR2 reads LQKENI. Study-wide points: Those who received the vaccine showed greater spike-specific TCR breadth than those given placebo.

Described treatment: roughly 18 received Ad26.COV2.S at low or high dose, single or two shots; about five received placebo; per-sample allocation not given. Sampling was performed 63 days after the first vaccine or placebo injection. Sequenced here: peripheral blood, sampled in a trial of Ad26.COV2.S vaccine versus placebo. The receptor comes from a person aged 18-65 years who received the Ad26.COV2.S COVID-19 vaccine or a placebo. The J gene is TRBJ1-1, the V gene TRBV18; D not resolved. The CDR3 loop reads CASSPKGNTEAFF. The CDR3 DNA sequence: TGTGCCAGCTCACCAAAAGGGAACACTGAAGCTTTCTTT.